These 9 T cell receptor beta chains were all obtained from the same sample, sequenced in a study of blood T cell repertoires in COVID-19. Only in-frame clones appear in the TCRdb table, and some are missing; sequencing was by immunoSEQ multiplex PCR. The sample contains 200,000 to 250,000 clones, just over 90% of which appear only once. Sequencing used PBMCs or T cells enriched from blood (not recorded which). These receptors originate from a young woman who had recovered from COVID-19.

The CDR3 region has the DNA TGTGCCAGCAGCGCGGGGATTAGGGAAAAACTGTTTTTT. Translation: CASSAGIREKLFF. The V gene is TRBV9, the J gene TRBJ1-4; no reliable D call. Germline CDR1 SGDLS, CDR2 YYNGEE. Trimming took off 3 bases at V and 8 bases at J, with 11 bases between the two ends. The CDR3 runs 13 residues.

This clone showed up just once. The rearrangement links TRBV7-9 to TRBJ2-7, with D perhaps TRBD1 (5 bases). CDR3 length equals 14 residues. V was trimmed by 6 bases and J by 2 bases, leaving 14 bases between them. In germline, CDR1 is SEHNR, CDR2 FQNEAQ (reference sequence). The CDR3, as DNA: TGTGCCAGCAGTGTCCACGAGACAGCCTACGAGCAGTACTTC. This codes for CASSVHETAYEQYF. Variable domain in full (rest from reference TRBV7-9 and TRBJ2-7): DTGVSQNPRHKITKRGQNVTFRCDPISEHNRLYWYRQTLGQGPEFLTYFQNEAQLEKSRLLSDRFSAERPKGSFSTLEIQRTEQGDSAMYLCASSVHETAYEQYFGPGTRLTVT.

This sequence joins TRBV4-1 and TRBJ1-2; tentative D call: TRBD1 (6 bases). Germline V gives CDR1 MGHRA, CDR2 YSYEKL. Trimming removed 0 bases at V and 2 bases at J, with 7 bases between. There are 14 residues in the CDR3. Written as DNA, the CDR3 is TGCGCCAGCAGCCAAGAAGGGACAAACTATGGCTACACCTTC. Translated, it gives CASSQEGTNYGYTF.

This rearrangement joins TRBV10-2 to TRBJ1-5; D is undetermined. The CDR3 is made up of 13 amino acids. Germline assignment: CDR1 WSHSY and CDR2 SAAADI. V lost 8 bases, J lost 0 bases, and 8 bases lay in between. CDR3 region: CASRGNSNQPQHF. The DNA of the CDR3 is TGCGCCAGCCGAGGGAATAGCAATCAGCCCCAGCATTTT.

The chain carries TRBV6-5 and TRBJ1-5; TRBD1 might be the D (5 bases). Trimming cost V 8 bases and J 1 base, with 12 bases left between them. The CDR3 is 14 amino acids. Germline V gene sequence: CDR1 MNHEY, CDR2 SVGAGI. The CDR3 loop reads CASRSQGSNQPQHF. The DNA of the CDR3 is TGTGCCAGCCGATCCCAGGGCAGCAATCAGCCCCAGCATTTT.

This chain connects TRBV2 to TRBJ1-5; 12 nucleotides line up with TRBD1. Trimming removed 6 bases from V and 6 bases from J; junction bases left unmatched: 6. There are 15 residues in the CDR3. Germline CDR1 SNHLY, CDR2 FYNNEI. The CDR3 loop is CASSRDRGQGQPQHF. CDR3 nucleotide sequence: TGTGCCAGCAGCCGGGACAGGGGGCAGGGTCAGCCCCAGCATTTT.

This clone showed up just once. V is TRBV7-9 and J is TRBJ2-4; 14 bases match TRBD2. There are 18 residues in the CDR3. Germline CDR1 is SEHNR and CDR2 is FQNEAQ (reference sequence). V shed 2 bases and J 5 bases; nucleotides not matched to a gene: 8. CDR3 sequence (DNA): TGTGCCAGCAGCTTACCCCCGAAGACTAGCGGGGGGGAAAACATTCAGTACTTC. Amino acids: CASSLPPKTSGGENIQYF. The entire variable domain, with the rest obtained from reference TRBV7-9 and TRBJ2-4, is as follows: DTGVSQNPRHKITKRGQNVTFRCDPISEHNRLYWYRQTLGQGPEFLTYFQNEAQLEKSRLLSDRFSAERPKGSFSTLEIQRTEQGDSAMYLCASSLPPKTSGGENIQYFGAGTRLSVL.

The chain combines TRBV7-8 with TRBJ1-2; 9 bases map to TRBD1. The CDR3 has 17 amino acids. The germline CDR1 and CDR2 sequences are SGHVS and FQNEAQ. The trim removed 4 bases at V and 4 bases at J, leaving 13 bases unmatched. CDR3 region: CASSSTRTGARIYGYTF. In DNA, the CDR3 is TGTGCCAGCAGCTCCACCAGGACAGGGGCTCGGATCTATGGCTACACCTTC.

J is TRBJ1-1 and V is TRBV12-3 or TRBV12-4; D is unclear. V was trimmed by 3 bases and J by 6 bases, leaving 5 bases between them. This CDR3 spans 11 amino acids. The DNA of the CDR3 is TGTGCCAGCAGTTTTGAGTCTGAAGCTTTCTTT. This codes for CASSFESEAFF.